This TCR beta chain was retrieved from a study of T cell responses to AZD1222 COVID-19 vaccine. Clones were read by immunoSEQ multiplex PCR, and TCRdb kept only the in-frame ones, dropping some. Found here are approximately 150,000 clones, roughly 93% of them singletons; the top ten hold 5.4%. The V and J ends lost 2 bases and 5 bases respectively, with 7 bases between them. CDR1 is MNHEY and CDR2 is SVGAGI in the germline V gene. The CDR3 has 13 amino acids. This TCR was recovered from an adult in good health. The chain recombines TRBV6-5 with TRBJ1-5; D ambiguous. Sequenced here: peripheral blood, sampled on day 0 of AZD1222 vaccination. DNA of the CDR3: TGTGCCAGCAGTTACGGTCCGCATCAGCCCCAGCATTTT. Protein: CASSYGPHQPQHF.